This T cell receptor beta chain appears in the sequencing data of a study of human T cells and chemical hapten exposure. Study information: Sensitization used 2% DPC on around 2 cm by around 2 cm upper inner arm skin. From small differences in pooled library volume came most of the variation in per-sample TCR yields. Study observations and caveats: Expanded TCRs grouped into significantly more large CDR3 similarity clusters than controls produced. More PT1 expanded TCRs went with higher patch test scores.

The table lists this clonotype with many counts. Its antigen is undetermined. This CDR3 has 17 residues. CDR1 is SGHTA and CDR2 is FQGNSA in the germline V gene. V dropped 4 bases and J dropped 5; count of bases not matched to a gene: 14. MiXCR, applied by TCRdb to the RACE reads, yields one record per CDR3 protein. This sample has about 80,000 distinct CDR3 sequences; 7.5% to 9.5% occur once, and the top ten carry about 1.6%. Time point of the sample: patch test 1, 2 weeks after DPC sensitization. Specified treatment: therapeutic diphenylcyclopropenone sensitization with weekly scalp DPC. The rearrangement uses TRBV7-2 and TRBJ2-1; 7 nucleotides agree with TRBD2. This TCR derives from a woman aged 30 to 39 with alopecia areata. Some clones in this sample may be carry-over from other donors' samples. The sequenced sample was whole blood, obtained in connection with sensitization to the hapten diphenylcyclopropenone (DPC). CDR3 in DNA: TGTGCCAGCAGCTCATCCATTAGCGGGTTCTACAACAATGAGCAGTTCTTC. Translation gives CASSSSISGFYNNEQFF.